The source of this T cell receptor beta chain is a study of early T cells in non-severe SARS-CoV-2 infection (dated by TCRdb to 2020 to 2023). For the wider study: TCR sequencing used bulk RNA from unsorted whole blood, so alpha and beta chains could not be paired. Points the paper makes about the study in general: VDJdb matching was skewed toward anti-spike CD8 responses, so virus-specific expansions were likely underestimated and private and CD4 specificities were missed.

The method was 5' RACE. TCRdb shows the sequencer as NextSeq 500. In the TCR library protocol, unique molecular identifiers were attached to individual cDNA molecules to correct for PCR bias and sequencing error. TCR alpha and beta chains were both sequenced, and the abundances of alpha and beta sequences in each sample were closely correlated with each other. On the authors' methods: Decombinator V4 was used to annotate TCR sequences for V gene, J gene and CDR3. TCRs were defined as expanded if a significant change between any two time points was detected under a Poisson model with p below 0.0001. TCR abundances were normalised to the total number of TCRs sequenced per sample and expressed as counts per million. TRAV1-2 paired with TRAJ12, TRAJ20 or TRAJ33 defined MAIT TCRs, while TRAV10 paired with TRAJ18 defined iNKT TCRs. VDJdb, accessed 1 November 2021, was searched for CMV, EBV and SARS-CoV-2 annotated TCRs, with TCRs annotated for multiple antigens excluded. TCRdb reworked the public reads: Q25 trimming with fastp, MiXCR clone assembly, productive beta chains retained. Identical CDR3 protein sequences are pooled into one entry, listed with their most common genes and DNA. The V and J calls come from TCRdb's annotation, not from the publication. The sample table shows about 49,000 distinct CDR3 sequences, and roughly 4% are seen once. The ten largest make up around 6% of the sample.

This clonotype was seen repeatedly, ten times or more. This receptor's antigen is unknown. No base quality information exists; no much larger clone differs at one position. Looking up the germline V gene (reference sequence) yields CDR1 SEHNR and CDR2 FQNEAQ. Trimming removed 1 base from V and 6 bases from J, leaving 14 bases between the germline ends. Counted from cysteine to phenylalanine, this CDR3 has 15 amino acids. The read is trimmed to its CDR3 DNA, 45 bases read in frame from base 1. Set within a cohort of healthcare workers in London, UK, this nested case-control study involved weekly PCR testing of nasopharyngeal swabs along with blood sampling. Healthcare workers were recruited between 23 and 31 March 2020, during the week of the UK lockdown, and were followed weekly for up to about 15 weeks.

The sample comprised whole blood. The clonotype originates from an adult who was a healthcare worker with PCR-confirmed SARS-CoV-2 infection or an uninfected control (not recorded which). The rearranged segments are TRBV7-9 and TRBJ2-3; TRBD1 is possibly the D segment (5 matching bases). Read as DNA, the sequence is TGTGCCAGCAGCTTAGTCGGCAGGGCGCGGGATACGCAGTATTTT. It specifies CASSLVGRARDTQYF.